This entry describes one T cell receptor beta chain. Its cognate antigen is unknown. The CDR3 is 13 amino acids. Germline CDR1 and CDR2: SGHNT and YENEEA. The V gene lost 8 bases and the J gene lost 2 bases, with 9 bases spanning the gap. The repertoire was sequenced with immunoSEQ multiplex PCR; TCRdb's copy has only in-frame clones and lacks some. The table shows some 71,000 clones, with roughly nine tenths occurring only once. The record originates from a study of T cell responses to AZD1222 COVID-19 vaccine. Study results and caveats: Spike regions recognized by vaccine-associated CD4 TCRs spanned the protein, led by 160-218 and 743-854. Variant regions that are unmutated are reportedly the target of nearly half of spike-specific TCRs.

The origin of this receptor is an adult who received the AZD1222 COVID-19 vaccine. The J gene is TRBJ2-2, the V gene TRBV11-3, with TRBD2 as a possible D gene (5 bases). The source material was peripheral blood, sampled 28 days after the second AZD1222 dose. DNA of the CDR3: TGTGCCAGCCGGACTGCCAACACCGGGGAGCTGTTTTTT. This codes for CASRTANTGELFF.